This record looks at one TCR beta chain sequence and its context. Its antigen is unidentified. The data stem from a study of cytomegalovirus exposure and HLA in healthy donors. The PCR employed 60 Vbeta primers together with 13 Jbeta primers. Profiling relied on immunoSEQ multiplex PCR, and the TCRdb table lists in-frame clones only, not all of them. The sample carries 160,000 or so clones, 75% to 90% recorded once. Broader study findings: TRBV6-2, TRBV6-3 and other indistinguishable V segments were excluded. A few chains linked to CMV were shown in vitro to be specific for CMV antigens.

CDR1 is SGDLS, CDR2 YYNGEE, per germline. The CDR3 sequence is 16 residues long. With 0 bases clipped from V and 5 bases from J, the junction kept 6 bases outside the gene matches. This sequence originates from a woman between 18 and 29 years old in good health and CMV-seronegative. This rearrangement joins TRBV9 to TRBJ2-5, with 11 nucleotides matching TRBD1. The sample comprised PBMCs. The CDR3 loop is CASSVAGQGALETQYF. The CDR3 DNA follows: TGTGCCAGCAGCGTAGCCGGACAGGGGGCTTTGGAGACCCAGTACTTC.